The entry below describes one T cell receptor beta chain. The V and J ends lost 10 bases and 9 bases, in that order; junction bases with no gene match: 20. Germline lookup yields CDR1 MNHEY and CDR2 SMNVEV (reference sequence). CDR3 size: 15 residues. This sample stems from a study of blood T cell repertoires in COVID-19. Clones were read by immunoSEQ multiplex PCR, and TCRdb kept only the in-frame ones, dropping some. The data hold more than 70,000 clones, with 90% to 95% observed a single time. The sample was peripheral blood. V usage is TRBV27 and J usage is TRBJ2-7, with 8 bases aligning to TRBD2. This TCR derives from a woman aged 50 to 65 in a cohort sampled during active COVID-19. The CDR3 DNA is TGTGCCACTGGCCGAGCGGGAGACACCCTACGAGGGCAGTACTTC. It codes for CATGRAGDTLRGQYF.